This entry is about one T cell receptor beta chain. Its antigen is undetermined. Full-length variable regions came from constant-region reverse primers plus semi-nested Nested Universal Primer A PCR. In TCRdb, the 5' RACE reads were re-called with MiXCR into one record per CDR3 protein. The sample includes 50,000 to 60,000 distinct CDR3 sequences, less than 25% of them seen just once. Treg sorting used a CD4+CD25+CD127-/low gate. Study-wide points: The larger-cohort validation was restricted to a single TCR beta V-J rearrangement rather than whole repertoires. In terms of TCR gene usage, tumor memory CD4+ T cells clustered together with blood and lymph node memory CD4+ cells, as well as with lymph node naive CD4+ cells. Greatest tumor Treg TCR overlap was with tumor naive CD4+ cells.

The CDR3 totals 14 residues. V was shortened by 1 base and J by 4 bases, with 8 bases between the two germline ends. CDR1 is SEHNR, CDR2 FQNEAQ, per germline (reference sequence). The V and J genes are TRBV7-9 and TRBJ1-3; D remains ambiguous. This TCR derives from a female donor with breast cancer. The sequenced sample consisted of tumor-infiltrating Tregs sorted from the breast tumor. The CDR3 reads CASSLGSSGNTIYF. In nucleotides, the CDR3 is TGTGCCAGCAGCTTAGGTTCATCCGGAAACACCATATATTTT.